The present T cell receptor (beta chain) was sequenced within a study of blood T cell repertoires in COVID-19. Study context: Some COVID-19 samples were acute and others convalescent; all came from the United States, Italy and Spain.

Method: immunoSEQ multiplex PCR; TCRdb's copy keeps in-frame clones and lacks some. The profile shows some 240,000 clones, about 85% of them singletons. Individuals aged about 18 to 100 years were recruited from about two dozen US areas. Participants reported their clinical history, and cohort assignment relied on those reports. Participants in the exposed group had met a COVID-19 case in the 2 weeks before joining the study. CDR1 and CDR2 from the germline V gene are KGHSH and LQKENI. The CDR3 is made up of 14 amino acids. V gave up 0 bases and J gave up 11 bases, with 16 bases separating them. Sequenced: PBMCs or T cells enriched from blood (not recorded which). The receptor was derived from a woman in her forties or fifties who had been exposed to COVID-19. The genes are TRBV18 and TRBJ1-2, with D possibly matching TRBD1 (5 bases). The CDR3 region is CASSPPTRTSPYTF. The CDR3 DNA reads as TGTGCCAGCTCACCACCAACAAGGACAAGTCCTTACACCTTC.